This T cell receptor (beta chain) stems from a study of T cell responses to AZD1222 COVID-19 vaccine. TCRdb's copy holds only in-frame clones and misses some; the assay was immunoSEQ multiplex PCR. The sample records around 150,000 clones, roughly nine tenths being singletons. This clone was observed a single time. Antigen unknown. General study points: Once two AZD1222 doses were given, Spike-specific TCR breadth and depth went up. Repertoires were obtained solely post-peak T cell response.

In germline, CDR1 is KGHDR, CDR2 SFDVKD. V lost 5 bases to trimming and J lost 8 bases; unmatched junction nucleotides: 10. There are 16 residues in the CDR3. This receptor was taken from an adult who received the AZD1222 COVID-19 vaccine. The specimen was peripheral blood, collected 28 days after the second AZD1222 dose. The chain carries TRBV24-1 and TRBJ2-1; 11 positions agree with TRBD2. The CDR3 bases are TGTGCCACCAGTGTTACTAGCGGGAGACCTGGCGATGAGCAGTTCTTC. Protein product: CATSVTSGRPGDEQFF.